This T cell receptor beta chain was found in a study of T-cell memory formation after mild COVID-19. Germline CDR1 reads SNHLY; CDR2 reads FYNNEI. Between the trimmed V and J ends, which lost 7 bases and 4 bases, there was a span of 17 bases. This CDR3 is built from 16 residues. From the 5' RACE reads, TCRdb called clonotypes with MiXCR, one entry per CDR3 protein. Here the sample spans about 500,000 distinct CDR3 sequences, roughly 20% being singletons. V and J are TRBV2 and TRBJ2-6; the D is unclear. Sequencing was done on a sample of PBMCs or a T cell subset sorted from them (not recorded which). This sequence was found in an adult woman who had mild COVID-19 (a few samples of this study predate the infection). Cell type and time point are not known. In nucleotides, the CDR3 is TGTGCCAGCACCTTAAGCACCGGGTCCGGGGCCAACGTCCTGACTTTC. Translating gives CASTLSTGSGANVLTF.